The clone carrying this T cell receptor beta chain showed up just a few times. The source of the sample is a study of T cells in Graves' hyperthyroidism and ophthalmopathy. Criteria for exclusion of patients were uncontrolled infection, other autoimmune disease, pregnancy or lactation. The diagnoses drew upon clinical symptoms, serum thyroxine and TRAb, thyroid ultrasound and orbital computed tomography. Amplification targeted TCR beta CDR3 regions from RNA transcripts. In the first-round RT-PCR of the TCR CDR3, the HTBI primer set was used. TCRdb passed the multiplex PCR reads through MiXCR, listing each CDR3 protein once. The table records under 250,000 distinct CDR3 sequences, 17% of them present only once. V was trimmed by 4 bases and J by 5 bases, leaving 5 bases between them. CDR1 is LNHNV, CDR2 YYDKDF, per germline (reference sequence). The CDR3 is 11 amino acids.

The sequenced sample was blood. The TCR was taken from a woman aged 50 to 65 with Graves' hyperthyroidism. The V gene is TRBV15, the J gene TRBJ1-1, with D hard to call. The chain's CDR3 is CATSMDTEAFF. CDR3 in DNA: TGTGCCACCAGCATGGATACTGAAGCTTTCTTT.